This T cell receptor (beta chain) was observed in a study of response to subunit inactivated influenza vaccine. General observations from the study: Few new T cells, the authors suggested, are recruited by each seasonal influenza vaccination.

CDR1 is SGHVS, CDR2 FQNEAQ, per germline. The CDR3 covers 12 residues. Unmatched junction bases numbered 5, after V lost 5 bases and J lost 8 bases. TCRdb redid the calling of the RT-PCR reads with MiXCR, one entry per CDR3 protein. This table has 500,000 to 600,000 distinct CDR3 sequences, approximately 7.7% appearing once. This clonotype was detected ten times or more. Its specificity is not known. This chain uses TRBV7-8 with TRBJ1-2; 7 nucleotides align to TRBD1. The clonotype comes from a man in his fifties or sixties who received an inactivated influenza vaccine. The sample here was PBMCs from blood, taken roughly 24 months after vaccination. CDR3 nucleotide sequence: TGTGCCAGCAGCCTACAGGGGCTCGGCTACACCTTC. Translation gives CASSLQGLGYTF.